The next 22 T cell receptor beta chains were all read from a single sample in a study of identical twins. From the 5' RACE reads, TCRdb called clonotypes with MiXCR, one entry per CDR3 protein. The table includes roughly 260,000 distinct CDR3 sequences, over 11% detected once. Input material: memory (CD45RO+) T cells sorted from blood. The receptors were sampled from a young woman in good health.

This clonotype turned up a few times. V gene TRBV3-1 combines with J gene TRBJ1-1; no clear D. Germline CDR1 is LGHDT and CDR2 is YNNKEL (reference sequence). The CDR3 has 11 residues. The ends were cut back, 3 bases at V and 6 bases at J, with 5 bases in the middle. The CDR3 DNA reads as TGTGCCAGCAGCCAGGCAGCTGAAGCTTTCTTT. The encoded protein is CASSQAAEAFF.

This clonotype was recorded at least ten times. V gene TRBV12-3 or TRBV12-4 combines with J gene TRBJ2-3; D gene unclear. The CDR3 has 13 amino acids. Trimming stripped 5 bases from V and 0 bases from J, with 6 bases between. The CDR3 here is CASSQISTDTQYF. In DNA form, the CDR3 reads TGTGCCAGCAGTCAAATAAGCACAGATACGCAGTATTTT.

The chain has TRBV4-1 and TRBJ2-2; D might be TRBD2 (7 bases). The CDR3 length is 17 residues. Germline CDR1 and CDR2: MGHRA and YSYEKL. V was pared by 0 bases and J by 4 bases, with 15 bases between. CDR3 in DNA: TGCGCCAGCAGCCAAGAGTTTCGGGGGGCAATCACCGGGGAGCTGTTTTTT. It specifies CASSQEFRGAITGELFF.

The DNA of the CDR3 is TGTGCCACCAGCAGAGATCAGTCGGAGACCCAGTACTTC. Translation: CATSRDQSETQYF. The rearrangement links TRBV15 to TRBJ2-5; D gene uncertain. The V gene's germline CDR1 is LNHNV and CDR2 YYDKDF (reference sequence). Trimming shortened V by 0 bases and J by 5 bases, and 7 bases separated the two germline ends. This CDR3 comprises 13 residues.

The V gene is TRBV5-1, the J gene TRBJ1-1; D ambiguous. Germline CDR1 reads SGHRS; CDR2 reads YFSETQ. This CDR3 region has 14 residues. The germline V and J ends were trimmed by 2 bases and 3 bases, with 11 bases remaining between them. The CDR3 nucleotides read TGCGCCAGCAGCTTAGACCCGGACGACACTGAAGCTTTCTTT. It is translated as CASSLDPDDTEAFF.

The rearrangement links TRBV2 to TRBJ1-6; 7 nucleotides match TRBD1. The V gene end was trimmed by 5 bases and the J gene end by 7 bases; junction bases not matched to a gene: 8. Germline values: CDR1 SNHLY, CDR2 FYNNEI. The CDR3 length is 15 residues. The CDR3 spells CASSPFTGENSPLHF. In nucleotides, the CDR3 is TGTGCCAGCAGTCCCTTTACAGGGGAAAATTCACCCCTCCACTTT.

V and J are TRBV4-2 and TRBJ2-2; 8 nucleotides match TRBD1. The CDR3 length is 18 residues. Trimming cost V 4 bases and J 1 base; bases outside gene matches: 11. Germline V gene data show CDR1 as LGHNA and CDR2 as YNFKEQ. The CDR3 spells CASSRAGQETRNTGELFF. CDR3 bases: TGTGCCAGCAGCCGCGCGGGACAGGAGACAAGGAACACCGGGGAGCTGTTTTTT.

The chain combines TRBV29-1 with TRBJ2-5; perhaps TRBD2 as D (6 bases). The CDR3 is 10 amino acids. Germline assignment: CDR1 SQVTM and CDR2 ANQGSEA. The V end lost 7 bases, the J end lost 5 bases, and 8 bases lay between the germline ends. The CDR3 nucleotides read TGCAGCGGGAGGGTCGAGACCCAGTACTTC. It specifies CSGRVETQYF.

V is TRBV30 and J is TRBJ1-6; D unclear. The length of the CDR3 is 13 residues. V was cut by 5 bases and J by 8 bases, with 13 bases left in between. From germline, CDR1 is GTSNPN and CDR2 SVGIG (reference sequence). The CDR3 protein is CAWAVPGYSPLHF. In DNA, the CDR3 is TGTGCCTGGGCAGTCCCGGGGTATTCACCCCTCCACTTT.

The gene calls are TRBV20-1 and TRBJ2-3; TRBD2 matches at 13 bases. The germline V gene has CDR1 DFQATT and CDR2 SNEGSKA (reference sequence). Trimming cost V 7 bases and J 8 bases; bases outside gene matches: 15. The CDR3 runs to 16 residues. CDR3 in amino acids: CSVSPPTSGGAGTQYF. CDR3 nucleotide sequence: TGCAGTGTTTCACCTCCTACTAGCGGGGGGGCGGGTACGCAGTATTTT.

This chain links TRBV7-9 with TRBJ1-1; D remains unclear. This CDR3 is built from 15 residues. Looked up from germline, CDR1 is SEHNR and CDR2 is FQNEAQ (reference sequence). The V end was cut by 4 bases, the J end by 0 bases, with 12 bases between. CDR3 sequence (DNA): TGTGCCAGCAGCTGGCCCCACCCCTTGAACACTGAAGCTTTCTTT. This codes for CASSWPHPLNTEAFF.

The V call is TRBV18, the J call TRBJ2-7, with 9 bases identical to TRBD2. Germline trimming cut 6 bases from V and 6 bases from J; bases unmatched to any gene: 6. Per the germline V gene, CDR1 is KGHSH and CDR2 is LQKENI. The CDR3 runs 13 residues. The CDR3 region has the DNA TGTGCCAGCTCTCTAGCGGGATTTCTCGAGCAGTACTTC. Translation: CASSLAGFLEQYF.

The sample holds many counts of this clonotype. V and J are TRBV20-1 and TRBJ2-5; 10 bases are shared with TRBD1. The CDR3 is 11 amino acids. Germline V gives CDR1 DFQATT, CDR2 SNEGSKA (reference sequence). The V gene end was trimmed by 6 bases and the J gene end by 5 bases; junction bases not matched to a gene: 0. The CDR3 region is CSATGGETQYF. In nucleotides, the CDR3 is TGCAGTGCGACAGGGGGCGAGACCCAGTACTTC.

This clonotype was recorded many times. V gene TRBV7-7 combines with J gene TRBJ2-1, with 7 bases identical to TRBD1. Germline V gene data show CDR1 as SSHAT and CDR2 as FNYEAQ (reference sequence). The CDR3 loop spans 15 amino acids. CDR3 residues: CASSQTGMSYNEQFF. Written as DNA, the CDR3 is TGTGCTAGCTCCCAGACAGGGATGTCCTACAATGAGCAGTTCTTC.

The table lists this clonotype with a few counts. The chain links TRBV7-2 to TRBJ1-2; D is ambiguous. In germline, CDR1 is SGHTA, CDR2 FQGNSA. This CDR3 has 14 residues. V shed 5 bases and J shed 6 bases, with 16 bases lying between them. The CDR3 loop is CASSASPVFDGYTF. The DNA for the CDR3 is TGTGCCAGCAGCGCGTCGCCGGTCTTCGATGGCTACACCTTC.

This clonotype has at least ten counts. The rearrangement uses TRBV4-2 and TRBJ2-7, with D perhaps TRBD1 (5 bases). This CDR3 is 15 amino acids long. V lost 1 base and J 3 bases, leaving 13 bases between the germline ends. The germline V gene has CDR1 LGHNA and CDR2 YNFKEQ. CDR3 sequence (DNA): TGTGCCAGCAGCCAAGCCTGGGCGGACAACTACGAGCAGTACTTC. This encodes CASSQAWADNYEQYF.

The chain has TRBV4-3 and TRBJ2-3, with 9 positions matching TRBD2. Germline-derived CDR1 and CDR2 are LGHNA and YSLEER. V gave up 4 bases and J gave up 6 bases; unmatched junction bases: 5. This CDR3 region has 14 residues. Here the CDR3 DNA reads TGCGCCAGCAGCCCGACTAGCGGATGGGATACGCAGTATTTT. Its translation is CASSPTSGWDTQYF.

This sequence joins TRBV7-9 and TRBJ2-1, with D perhaps assigned TRBD1 or TRBD2 (5 bases each). This CDR3 comprises 16 residues. Germline values: CDR1 SEHNR, CDR2 FQNEAQ (reference sequence). Trimming left V 6 bases short and J 2 bases short, with 17 bases between. The CDR3 DNA is TGTGCCAGCAGTCTAGAGCCGGGACGCGCCTACAATGAGCAGTTCTTC. Encoded protein: CASSLEPGRAYNEQFF.

This clonotype was seen a handful of times. This rearrangement joins TRBV5-6 to TRBJ2-1; TRBD2 might be the D (7 bases). Germline-derived CDR1 and CDR2 are SGHDT and YYEEEE. The CDR3 sequence is 16 residues long. Trimming removed 4 bases from V and 5 bases from J, with 19 bases in between. CDR3 region: CASSERGGATHNEQFF. CDR3 coding DNA: TGTGCCAGCAGCGAAAGGGGGGGCGCGACCCACAATGAGCAGTTCTTC.

This clonotype came up many times. J is TRBJ2-2 and V is TRBV6-5, with TRBD1 matching 7 bases. Trimming took 2 bases from V and 6 from J; bases not matched to a gene: 9. This CDR3 spans 16 amino acids. Germline CDR1 MNHEY, CDR2 SVGAGI. This chain's CDR3 is CASSYNMRRGPGELFF. The CDR3 nucleotides read TGTGCCAGCAGTTACAACATGCGAAGGGGGCCCGGGGAGCTGTTTTTT.

This clonotype has more than one count but fewer than ten. CDR3 loop: CASSRGQLYEAFF. The CDR3 nucleotides read TGCGCCAGCAGCCGGGGACAGCTTTATGAAGCTTTCTTT. The chain links TRBV4-1 to TRBJ1-1; TRBD1 aligns across 7 bases. Germline values: CDR1 MGHRA, CDR2 YSYEKL. V lost 4 bases, J lost 7 bases, and 6 bases stayed unmatched. There are 13 residues in the CDR3.

The chain carries TRBV6-5 and TRBJ1-2; D is uncertain. With 5 bases removed from V and 7 bases from J, the gap between germline ends came to 8 bases. This CDR3 region has 11 residues. Germline assignment: CDR1 MNHEY and CDR2 SVGAGI. The CDR3 loop reads CASSDFSGYTF. The CDR3, as DNA: TGTGCCAGCAGTGATTTTAGTGGCTACACCTTC.